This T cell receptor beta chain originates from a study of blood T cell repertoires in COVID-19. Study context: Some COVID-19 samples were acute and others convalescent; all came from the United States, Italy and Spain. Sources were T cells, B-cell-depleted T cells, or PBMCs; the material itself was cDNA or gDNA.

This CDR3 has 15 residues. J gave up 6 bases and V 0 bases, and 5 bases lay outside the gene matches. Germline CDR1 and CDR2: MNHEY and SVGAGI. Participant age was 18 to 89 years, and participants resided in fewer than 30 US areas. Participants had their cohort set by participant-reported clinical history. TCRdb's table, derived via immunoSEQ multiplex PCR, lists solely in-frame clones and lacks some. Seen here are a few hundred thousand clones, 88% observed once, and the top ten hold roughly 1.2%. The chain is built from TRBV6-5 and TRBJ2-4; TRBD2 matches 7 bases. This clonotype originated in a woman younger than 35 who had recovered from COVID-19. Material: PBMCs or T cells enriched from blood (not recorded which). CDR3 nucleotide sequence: TGTGCCAGCAGTTACTCCGCTAGCGGTGGAAACATTCAGTACTTC. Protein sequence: CASSYSASGGNIQYF.